The 2 T cell receptor beta chains listed next were all sequenced from one sample in a study of blood T cell repertoires in COVID-19. Generated by immunoSEQ multiplex PCR, the TCRdb table keeps only in-frame clones and is missing some. The sample consists of under 200,000 clones, 70% to 85% of them appearing once. Material: PBMCs or T cells enriched from blood (not recorded which). These receptor sequences come from a man in his forties or fifties who had recovered from COVID-19.

V usage is TRBV2 and J usage is TRBJ1-3; a possible D gene is TRBD1 (5 bases). CDR3 size: 14 residues. The V gene lost 8 bases and the J gene lost 0 bases, with 11 bases spanning the gap. Per germline, CDR1 SNHLY and CDR2 FYNNEI. CDR3 sequence: CASRGSFSGNTIYF. The CDR3 nucleotides read TGTGCCAGCCGGGGGTCGTTCTCTGGAAACACCATATATTTT.

This chain connects TRBV9 to TRBJ1-6; TRBD1 is a possible D gene (6 bases). The ends were cut back, 4 bases at V and 5 bases at J, with 19 bases in the middle. This CDR3 has 17 amino acids. Germline V gene data show CDR1 as SGDLS and CDR2 as YYNGEE. Here the CDR3 DNA reads TGTGCCAGCAGCCCCTATTCTACAGGGCCCCATAATTCACCCCTCCACTTT. Amino acid sequence: CASSPYSTGPHNSPLHF.